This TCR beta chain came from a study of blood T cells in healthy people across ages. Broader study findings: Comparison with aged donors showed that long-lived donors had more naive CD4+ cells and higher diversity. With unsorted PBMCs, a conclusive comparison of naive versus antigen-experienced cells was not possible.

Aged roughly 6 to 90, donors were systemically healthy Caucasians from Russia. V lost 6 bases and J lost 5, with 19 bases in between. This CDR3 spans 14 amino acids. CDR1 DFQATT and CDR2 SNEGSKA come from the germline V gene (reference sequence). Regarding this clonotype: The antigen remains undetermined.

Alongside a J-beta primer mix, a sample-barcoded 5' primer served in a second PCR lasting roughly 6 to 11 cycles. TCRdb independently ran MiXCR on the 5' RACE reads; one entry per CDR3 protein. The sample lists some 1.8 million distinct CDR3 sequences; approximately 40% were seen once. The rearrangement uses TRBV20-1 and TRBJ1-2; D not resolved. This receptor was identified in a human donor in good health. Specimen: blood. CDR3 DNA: TGCAGTGCCCCACCCCACGGCGTGGGTTATGGCTACACCTTC. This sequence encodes CSAPPHGVGYGYTF.